These 26 T cell receptor beta chains were sequenced from one sample in a study of Ad26.COV2.S vaccination and SARS-CoV-2 variants (dated by TCRdb to about 2021). According to the study, the label for this sample's treatment or condition signals: around 19 received Ad26.COV2.S at low or high dose, single or two shots; five or six received placebo; per-sample allocation not given. Repertoires of vaccine and placebo recipients were sequenced from samples taken on day 63 after the first injection. Libraries were made using the immunoSEQ multiplex PCR assay. TCRdb carries this immuneACCESS record with in-frame sequences only. Its versions omit some clonotypes, under half of them owing to an unresolved V gene in the studies checked, with the rest unexplained. The sample table lists 350,000 to 450,000 clones, roughly four fifths of them with a count of one. The ten largest clones capture about 7.4% of the sample.

The input for sequencing was peripheral blood, taken in a trial of Ad26.COV2.S vaccine versus placebo. The receptors come from a person aged 18-65 years who received the Ad26.COV2.S COVID-19 vaccine or a placebo.

This chain joins TRBV23-1 and TRBJ1-1; D possibly corresponds to TRBD1 (6 bases). TRBV23-1 is an ORF for which the function is uncertain. This CDR3 has 13 amino acids. V lost 3 bases and J lost 10, with 15 bases in between. The CDR3 sequence: CASSHIGTLGAFF. DNA for the CDR3: TGCGCCAGCAGTCATATTGGGACACTGGGAGCTTTCTTT.

The rearrangement joins TRBV9 to TRBJ2-5; TRBD2 matches 12 bases. The CDR3 sequence is 15 residues long. J gave up 4 bases and V 4 bases, and 5 bases lay outside the gene matches. Germline values: CDR1 SGDLS, CDR2 YYNGEE. CDR3: CASSPLAGGSETQYF. The DNA for the CDR3 is TGTGCCAGCAGCCCCCTAGCGGGAGGGTCAGAGACCCAGTACTTC. Variable domain in full (rest from reference TRBV9 and TRBJ2-5): DSGVTQTPKHLITATGQRVTLRCSPRSGDLSVYWYQQSLDQGLQFLIQYYNGEERAKGNILERFSAQQFPDLHSELNLSSLELGDSALYFCASSPLAGGSETQYFGPGTRLLVL.

The genes are TRBV7-2 and TRBJ1-4; no clear D. CDR3 length equals 13 residues. The germline gives CDR1 SGHTA, CDR2 FQGNSA. V dropped 1 base and J dropped 7 bases, with 7 bases sitting between them. CDR3 sequence (DNA): TGTGCCAGCAGCTTAGAGGGCGGTGAAAAACTGTTTTTT. This encodes CASSLEGGEKLFF.

J is TRBJ1-3 and V is TRBV30; a possible D gene is TRBD1 (5 bases). This CDR3 is 14 amino acids long. From germline, CDR1 is GTSNPN and CDR2 SVGIG (reference sequence). V was clipped by 3 bases and J by 2 bases, with 11 bases between them. The DNA of the CDR3 is TGTGCCTGGAGCCCGGGGGGGACTGGAAACACCATATATTTT. Its protein is CAWSPGGTGNTIYF.

This chain uses TRBV5-1 with TRBJ1-5; 9 bases are shared with TRBD1. The J segment lost 5 bases and the V segment lost 4 bases, leaving 10 bases of the junction unmatched. The germline V gene encodes CDR1 SGHRS and CDR2 YFSETQ. The length of the CDR3 is 16 residues. This chain's CDR3 is CASSPGGQGSYQPQHF. In DNA form, the CDR3 reads TGCGCCAGCAGCCCAGGCGGACAGGGGTCCTATCAGCCCCAGCATTTT.

The CDR3 loop reads CASSLSPTNTEAFF. DNA for the CDR3: TGTGCCAGCAGCTTGTCTCCGACGAACACTGAAGCTTTCTTT. V usage is TRBV5-4 and J usage is TRBJ1-1; D is uncertain. V was cut by 1 base and J by 1 base, with 8 bases left in between. This CDR3 is 14 amino acids long. Germline CDR1 SGHNT, CDR2 YYREEE (reference sequence).

This rearrangement joins TRBV7-9 to TRBJ1-6; unclear D gene. Trimming left V 5 bases short and J 7 bases short, with 18 bases between. The CDR3 covers 16 residues. From germline, CDR1 is SEHNR and CDR2 FQNEAQ (reference sequence). Here the CDR3 reads CASSARRGSANSPLHF. CDR3 nucleotide sequence: TGTGCCAGCAGCGCCCGCCGAGGAAGTGCGAATTCACCCCTCCACTTT.

This sequence joins TRBV7-6 and TRBJ1-1; 7 bases are a match to TRBD1. The CDR3 has 15 amino acids. Germline V gives CDR1 SGHVS, CDR2 FNYEAQ. Germline trimming cut 3 bases from V and 2 bases from J; bases unmatched to any gene: 6. In DNA form, the CDR3 reads TGTGCCAGCAGCTTGCAGGGACAGCTAAACACTGAAGCTTTCTTT. It yields the protein CASSLQGQLNTEAFF.

DNA of the CDR3: TGTGCCAGCTCACCTCAGGGGGCCGATGGAAACACCATATATTTT. Encoded protein: CASSPQGADGNTIYF. The rearrangement uses TRBV18 and TRBJ1-3, with 8 bases lining up with TRBD1. The junction had 4 bases not matched to a gene; V was cut back by 3 bases and J by 3 bases. The germline V gene has CDR1 KGHSH and CDR2 LQKENI. The CDR3 runs 15 residues. The whole variable domain, remainder taken from reference TRBV18 and TRBJ1-3, is NAGVMQNPRHLVRRRGQEARLRCSPMKGHSHVYWYRQLPEEGLKFMVYLQKENIIDESGMPKERFSAEFPKEGPSILRIQQVVRGDSAAYFCASSPQGADGNTIYFGEGSWLTVV.

The chain is built from TRBV5-4 and TRBJ1-1; D is unresolved. Germline V gene sequence: CDR1 SGHNT, CDR2 YYREEE (reference sequence). The CDR3 contains 13 residues. Deletions cut 5 bases from V and 1 base from J, with 9 bases between. The CDR3 loop reads CASRPHQNTEAFF. In nucleotides, the CDR3 is TGTGCCAGCAGACCCCACCAGAACACTGAAGCTTTCTTT. Supplemented by reference TRBV5-4 and TRBJ1-1, the full variable domain reads ETGVTQSPTHLIKTRGQQVTLRCSSQSGHNTVSWYQQALGQGPQFIFQYYREEENGRGNFPPRFSGLQFPNYSSELNVNALELDDSALYLCASRPHQNTEAFFGQGTRLTVV.

This clone was picked up a small number of times. The rearrangement uses TRBV30 and TRBJ2-2; a possible D gene is TRBD2 (5 bases). Germline values: CDR1 GTSNPN, CDR2 SVGIG (reference sequence). There are 14 residues in the CDR3. V lost 3 bases to trimming and J lost 9 bases, with 17 bases between them. The CDR3 loop is CAWRRPTIPWELFF. The CDR3 DNA is TGTGCCTGGAGGCGTCCGACTATTCCTTGGGAGCTGTTTTTT.

This rearrangement joins TRBV9 to TRBJ1-6; D gene ambiguous. CDR1 and CDR2 from the germline V gene are SGDLS and YYNGEE. This CDR3 has 13 residues. Between the trimmed V and J ends, which lost 5 bases and 3 bases, there was a span of 6 bases. The CDR3 nucleotides read TGTGCCAGCAGGAGGGACTATAATTCACCCCTCCACTTT. Translated, it gives CASRRDYNSPLHF.

The genes are TRBV5-4 and TRBJ2-2; D is ambiguous. The CDR3 is 12 amino acids. Germline V CDR1 and CDR2: SGHNT, YYREEE (reference sequence). V shed 7 bases and J shed 5 bases, with 9 bases lying between them. CDR3 residues: CASRTGTGELFF. CDR3 coding DNA: TGTGCCAGCCGGACCGGGACCGGGGAGCTGTTTTTT.

The sample holds a few counts of this clone. The rearrangement links TRBV27 to TRBJ1-5, with 11 bases identical to TRBD1. The CDR3 is 18 amino acids. The germline gives CDR1 MNHEY, CDR2 SMNVEV (reference sequence). Unmatched junction bases numbered 10, after V lost 4 bases and J lost 2 bases. As DNA, the CDR3 is TGTGCCAGCAGTTCCCCCGGGACAGGGGGAATTCGCAATCAGCCCCAGCATTTT. Translated, it gives CASSSPGTGGIRNQPQHF.

The V gene is TRBV13, the J gene TRBJ2-2; 7 bases map to TRBD2. Germline CDR1 PRHDT, CDR2 FYEKMQ (reference sequence). V lost 0 bases and J lost 1; bases outside the gene matches: 5. The CDR3 has 17 residues. CDR3 loop: CASSLGRREQNTGELFF. CDR3 nucleotide sequence: TGTGCCAGCAGCTTAGGCAGGCGGGAGCAGAACACCGGGGAGCTGTTTTTT.

Comments on this clone: An end of the junction differs from the germline gene, which may be a read error. The chain combines TRBV7-9 with TRBJ2-6; D is unresolved. Germline V CDR1 and CDR2: SEHNR, FQNEAQ (reference sequence). CDR3 length equals 8 residues. The CDR3 loop reads CASSLGDF. The CDR3, as DNA: TGTGCCAGCAGCTTAGGAGATTTC.

In its sample, this clone was seen once. V and J are TRBV19 and TRBJ1-6; D gene unclear. The CDR3 spans 14 residues. V was shortened by 7 bases and J by 0 bases, with 7 bases between the two germline ends. CDR1 LNHDA and CDR2 SQIVND come from the germline V gene (reference sequence). The CDR3 nucleotides read TGTGCCAGTAAATGGGACTCCTATAATTCACCCCTCCACTTT. Amino acids: CASKWDSYNSPLHF.

The chain joins TRBV18 to TRBJ2-2; 8 positions match TRBD2. This CDR3 comprises 15 residues. CDR1 is KGHSH and CDR2 is LQKENI in the germline V gene. After removal of 2 bases from V and 6 bases from J, the junction contained 5 bases not matched to a gene. The CDR3 nucleotides are TGTGCCAGCTCACCAAGCGGGAGTTACCCCGGGGAGCTGTTTTTT. As protein: CASSPSGSYPGELFF.

J is TRBJ1-1 and V is TRBV19, with a tentative D call TRBD1 (6 bases). CDR3 length: 19 residues. Per the germline V gene, CDR1 is LNHDA and CDR2 is SQIVND (reference sequence). V lost 7 bases to trimming and J lost 3 bases, with 30 bases between them. The CDR3: CASTPGQRTSGAYHTEAFF. CDR3 DNA: TGTGCCAGTACACCCGGGCAGAGAACCTCAGGGGCGTACCACACTGAAGCTTTCTTT. Drawing the rest from reference TRBV19 and TRBJ1-1, the complete variable domain is DGGITQSPKYLFRKEGQNVTLSCEQNLNHDAMYWYRQDPGQGLRLIYYSQIVNDFQKGDIAEGYSVSREKKESFPLTVTSAQKNPTAFYLCASTPGQRTSGAYHTEAFFGQGTRLTVV.

In this sample, this clone turned up a few times. The rearrangement joins TRBV6-4 to TRBJ2-2; TRBD2 is a possible D gene (7 bases). From germline, CDR1 is MRHNA and CDR2 SNTAGT. CDR3 length: 15 amino acids. The ends were cut back, 6 bases at V and 4 bases at J, with 15 bases in the middle. The CDR3 sequence is CASRPGGGGTGELFF. The DNA of the CDR3 is TGTGCCAGCAGGCCGGGGGGCGGAGGCACCGGGGAGCTGTTTTTT.

The rearrangement uses TRBV30 and TRBJ1-3, with 8 bases lining up with TRBD1. J gave up 0 bases and V 3 bases, and 4 bases lay outside the gene matches. Germline V CDR1 and CDR2: GTSNPN, SVGIG (reference sequence). The CDR3 is 15 residues long. CDR3 amino acids: CAWSRTGSSGNTIYF. CDR3 coding DNA: TGTGCCTGGAGCCGGACAGGGAGCTCTGGAAACACCATATATTTT. Supplemented by reference TRBV30 and TRBJ1-3, the full variable domain reads SQTIHQWPATLVQPVGSPLSLECTVEGTSNPNLYWYRQAAGRGLQLLFYSVGIGQISSEVPQNLSASRPQDRQFILSSKKLLLSDSGFYLCAWSRTGSSGNTIYFGEGSWLTVV.

The chain links TRBV11-2 to TRBJ2-2; 7 bases align to TRBD1. The V gene end was trimmed by 5 bases and the J gene end by 2 bases; junction bases not matched to a gene: 11. CDR3 size: 17 residues. Per germline, CDR1 SGHAT and CDR2 FQNNGV. In nucleotides, the CDR3 is TGTGCCAGCAGCCGTTCAGGGGGTGGGGGCAACACCGGGGAGCTGTTTTTT. This codes for CASSRSGGGGNTGELFF.

This chain connects TRBV7-9 to TRBJ2-2; unclear D gene. CDR3 length equals 14 residues. V lost 2 bases and J lost 3, with 7 bases in between. CDR1 is SEHNR, CDR2 FQNEAQ, per germline (reference sequence). For the CDR3, the DNA is TGTGCCAGCAGCTTAAGTATAGACACCGGGGAGCTGTTTTTT. This sequence encodes CASSLSIDTGELFF.

The chain has TRBV28 and TRBJ2-2; no reliable D call. Between the trimmed V and J ends, which lost 3 bases and 2 bases, there was a span of 7 bases. The CDR3 spans 14 residues. Germline V gene sequence: CDR1 MDHEN, CDR2 SYDVKM. The CDR3, as DNA: TGTGCCAGCAGTTTGGGCTTTAACACCGGGGAGCTGTTTTTT. Its protein is CASSLGFNTGELFF.

V usage is TRBV4-1 and J usage is TRBJ1-1; TRBD1 might be the D (6 bases). Looked up from germline, CDR1 is MGHRA and CDR2 is YSYEKL. This CDR3 spans 13 amino acids. Trimming removed 1 base at V and 7 bases at J, with 10 bases between. CDR3 in DNA: TGCGCCAGCAGCCAAGGCCGGACAGATGAAGCTTTCTTT. This codes for CASSQGRTDEAFF.

This chain joins TRBV20-1 and TRBJ2-1; maybe TRBD1 (6 bases). Germline loops: CDR1 DFQATT, CDR2 SNEGSKA (reference sequence). The CDR3 has 12 amino acids. V shed 3 bases and J shed 14 bases, with 17 bases lying between them. The CDR3 DNA follows: TGCAGTGCTAGTCTCACGCTAGGGGGTGAGTTCTTC. It specifies CSASLTLGGEFF.